This T cell receptor (beta chain) was captured in a study of technical replicates of blood from several donors. TCRdb keeps only in-frame clones here, not all; method: immunoSEQ multiplex PCR. The data hold roughly 87,000 clones, with 94% observed a single time. Germline loops: CDR1 SGHTA, CDR2 FQGNSA. This CDR3 is 17 amino acids long. V shed 5 bases and J shed 0 bases, with 19 bases lying between them. The chain uses TRBV7-2 and TRBJ1-1; no clear D gene. The sequenced sample was T cells isolated from PBMCs. The sequence came from a human donor in good health. CDR3 sequence: CASSPPLTTTMNTEAFF. CDR3 nucleotides: TGTGCCAGCAGCCCCCCCTTGACAACCACCATGAACACTGAAGCTTTCTTT.